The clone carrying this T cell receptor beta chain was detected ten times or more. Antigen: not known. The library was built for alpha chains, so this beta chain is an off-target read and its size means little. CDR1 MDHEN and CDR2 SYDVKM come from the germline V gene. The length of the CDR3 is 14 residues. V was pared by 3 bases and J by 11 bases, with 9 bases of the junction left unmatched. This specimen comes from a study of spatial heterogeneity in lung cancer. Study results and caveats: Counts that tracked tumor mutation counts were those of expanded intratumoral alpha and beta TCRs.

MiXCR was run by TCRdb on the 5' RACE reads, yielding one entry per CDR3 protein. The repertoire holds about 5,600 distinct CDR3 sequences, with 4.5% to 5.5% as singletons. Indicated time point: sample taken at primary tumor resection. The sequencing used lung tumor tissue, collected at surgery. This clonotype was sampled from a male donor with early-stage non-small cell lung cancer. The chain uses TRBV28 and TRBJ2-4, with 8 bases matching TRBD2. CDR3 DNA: TGTGCCAGCAGTTTTACCGGGACTAGTAACCTTCAGTACTTC. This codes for CASSFTGTSNLQYF. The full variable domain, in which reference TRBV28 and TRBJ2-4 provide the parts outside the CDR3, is DVKVTQSSRYLVKRTGEKVFLECVQDMDHENMFWYRQDPGLGLRLIYFSYDVKMKEKGDIPEGYSVSREKKERFSLILESASTNQTSMYLCASSFTGTSNLQYFGAGTRLSVL.